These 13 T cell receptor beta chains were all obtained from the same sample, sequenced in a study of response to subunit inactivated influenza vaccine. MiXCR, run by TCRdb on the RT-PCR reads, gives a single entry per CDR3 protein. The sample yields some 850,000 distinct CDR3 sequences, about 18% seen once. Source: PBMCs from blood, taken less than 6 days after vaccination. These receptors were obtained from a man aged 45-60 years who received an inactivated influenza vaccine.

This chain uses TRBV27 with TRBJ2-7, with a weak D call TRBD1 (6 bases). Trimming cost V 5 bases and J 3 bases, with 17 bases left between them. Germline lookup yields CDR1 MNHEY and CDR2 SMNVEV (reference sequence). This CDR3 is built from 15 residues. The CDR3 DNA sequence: TGTGCCAGCAGTGATGGACAGATGGGGTACTACGAGCAGTACTTC. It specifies CASSDGQMGYYEQYF.

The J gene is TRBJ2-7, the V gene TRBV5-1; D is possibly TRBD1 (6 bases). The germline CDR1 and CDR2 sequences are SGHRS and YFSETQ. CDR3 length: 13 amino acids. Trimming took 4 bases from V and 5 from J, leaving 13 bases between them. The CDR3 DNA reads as TGCGCCAGCAGCGGACAGTATTCCCACGAGCAGTACTTC. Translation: CASSGQYSHEQYF.

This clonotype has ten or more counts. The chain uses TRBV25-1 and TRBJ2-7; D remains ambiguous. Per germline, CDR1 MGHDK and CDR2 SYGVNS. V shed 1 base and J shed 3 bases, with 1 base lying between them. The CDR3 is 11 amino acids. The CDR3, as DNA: TGTGCCAGCAGTGAATTCTACGAGCAGTACTTC. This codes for CASSEFYEQYF.

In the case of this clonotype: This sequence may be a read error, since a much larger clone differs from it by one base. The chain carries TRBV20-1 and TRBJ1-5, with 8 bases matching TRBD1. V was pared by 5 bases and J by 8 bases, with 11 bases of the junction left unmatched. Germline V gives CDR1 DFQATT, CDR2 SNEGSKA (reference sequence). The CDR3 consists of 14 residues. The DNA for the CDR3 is TGCAGTGCTGTAAGACAGGGGCGCGTAGAGCCCCAGCATTTT. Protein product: CSAVRQGRVEPQHF.

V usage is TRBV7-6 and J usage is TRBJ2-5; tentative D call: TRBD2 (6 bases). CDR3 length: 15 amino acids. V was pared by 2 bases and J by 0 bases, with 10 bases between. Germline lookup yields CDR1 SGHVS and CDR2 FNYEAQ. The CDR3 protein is CASSLLAGYQETQYF. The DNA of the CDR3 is TGTGCCAGCAGCTTATTGGCGGGGTACCAAGAGACCCAGTACTTC.

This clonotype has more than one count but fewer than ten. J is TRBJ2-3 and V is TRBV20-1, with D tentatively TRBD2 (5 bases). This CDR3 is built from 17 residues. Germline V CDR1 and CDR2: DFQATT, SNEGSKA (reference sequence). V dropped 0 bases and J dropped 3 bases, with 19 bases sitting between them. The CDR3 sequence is CSAREAGPSRGTDTQYF. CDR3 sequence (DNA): TGCAGTGCTAGAGAGGCAGGACCTAGCAGAGGGACAGATACGCAGTATTTT.

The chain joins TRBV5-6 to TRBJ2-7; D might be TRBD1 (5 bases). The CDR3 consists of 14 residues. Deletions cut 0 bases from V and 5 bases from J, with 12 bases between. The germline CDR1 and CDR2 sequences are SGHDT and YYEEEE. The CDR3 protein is CASSLAAGWNEQYF. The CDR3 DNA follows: TGTGCCAGCAGCTTGGCCGCAGGGTGGAACGAGCAGTACTTC.

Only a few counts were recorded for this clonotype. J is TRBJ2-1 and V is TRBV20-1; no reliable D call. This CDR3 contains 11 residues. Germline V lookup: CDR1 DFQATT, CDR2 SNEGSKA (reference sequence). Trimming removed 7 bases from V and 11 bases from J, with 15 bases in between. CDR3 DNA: TGCAGTGTCAGTTCGTTACCCAAGCAGTTCTTC. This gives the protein CSVSSLPKQFF.

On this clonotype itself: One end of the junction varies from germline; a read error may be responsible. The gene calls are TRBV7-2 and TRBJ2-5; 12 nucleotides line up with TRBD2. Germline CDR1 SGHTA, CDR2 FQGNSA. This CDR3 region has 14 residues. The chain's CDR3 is CASSLATSGRTQYF. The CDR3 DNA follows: TGTGCCAGCAGCCTAGCGACTAGCGGGAGGACCCAGTACTTC.

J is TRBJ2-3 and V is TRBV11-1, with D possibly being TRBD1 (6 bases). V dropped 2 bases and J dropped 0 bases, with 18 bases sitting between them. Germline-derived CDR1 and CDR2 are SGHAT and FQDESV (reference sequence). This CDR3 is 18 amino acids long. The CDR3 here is CASSLIPTGRSSTDTQYF. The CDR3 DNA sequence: TGTGCCAGCAGCTTAATTCCGACAGGTCGATCTAGCACAGATACGCAGTATTTT.

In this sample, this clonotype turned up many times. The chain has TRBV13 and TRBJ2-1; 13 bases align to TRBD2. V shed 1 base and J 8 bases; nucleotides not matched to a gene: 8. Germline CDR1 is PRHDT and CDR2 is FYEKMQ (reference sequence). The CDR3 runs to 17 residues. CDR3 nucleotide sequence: TGTGCCAGCAGCTTAGCTACTAGCGGGAGGGCCTTGGATGAGCAGTTCTTC. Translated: CASSLATSGRALDEQFF. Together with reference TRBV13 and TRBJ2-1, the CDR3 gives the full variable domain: AAGVIQSPRHLIKEKRETATLKCYPIPRHDTVYWYQQGPGQDPQFLISFYEKMQSDKGSIPDRFSAQQFSDYHSELNMSSLELGDSALYFCASSLATSGRALDEQFFGPGTRLTVL.

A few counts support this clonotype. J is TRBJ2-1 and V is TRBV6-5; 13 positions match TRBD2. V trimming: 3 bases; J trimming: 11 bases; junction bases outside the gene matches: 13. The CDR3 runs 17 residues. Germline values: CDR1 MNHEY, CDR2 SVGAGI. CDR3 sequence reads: CASSYLKLAGGSGKQFF. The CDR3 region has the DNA TGTGCCAGCAGTTATTTAAAACTAGCGGGAGGGTCCGGGAAGCAGTTCTTC.

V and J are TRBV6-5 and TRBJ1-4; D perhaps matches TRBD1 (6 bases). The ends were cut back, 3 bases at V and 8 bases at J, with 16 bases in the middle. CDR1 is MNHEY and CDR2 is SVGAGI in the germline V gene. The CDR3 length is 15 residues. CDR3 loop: CASSYLGRQVEKLFF. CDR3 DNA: TGTGCCAGCAGTTATCTTGGTCGACAGGTCGAAAAACTGTTTTTT.